The rows below give T cell receptor beta chains drawn from one sample of a study of blood T cell repertoires in COVID-19. Measured with immunoSEQ multiplex PCR; TCRdb has only the in-frame clones, and not every one. The profile shows approximately 150,000 clones, approximately 89% of them singletons. Sequenced sample: peripheral blood. The receptor source for this set is a human donor in a cohort sampled during active COVID-19. Both conserved end residues are part of each CDR3.

cdr3_length: 15; v_call: TRBV30; cdr3_aa: CAWSVRLRGTGELFF
cdr3_length: 15; v_call: TRBV9; cdr3_aa: CASSVFPGGNYGYTF
cdr3_length: 13; v_call: TRBV19; cdr3_aa: CASSLRWNEKLFF
cdr3_length: 15; v_call: TRBV5-1; cdr3_aa: CASSDPSGVLGEQYF
cdr3_length: 15; v_call: TRBV5-5; cdr3_aa: CASRLGLAGTYEQFF
cdr3_length: 15; v_call: TRBV27; cdr3_aa: CASSLSQGAVYEQYF
cdr3_length: 14; v_call: TRBV3-1/TRBV3-2; cdr3_aa: CASSQRQGADEQFF
cdr3_length: 15; v_call: TRBV5-1; cdr3_aa: CASSAGLGSTTEQFF
cdr3_length: 15; v_call: TRBV7-9; cdr3_aa: CASSFTGSGIDTQYF
cdr3_length: 15; v_call: TRBV4-3; cdr3_aa: CASSQGQGRNSPLHF
cdr3_length: 15; v_call: TRBV18; cdr3_aa: CASSPTPEQRYGYTF
cdr3_length: 16; v_call: TRBV7-2; cdr3_aa: CASSPRDRGGYNEQFF
cdr3_length: 15; v_call: TRBV18; cdr3_aa: CASSPRPGPNTEAFF
cdr3_length: 18; v_call: TRBV6-2/TRBV6-3; cdr3_aa: CASSYGRVAGGLGETQYF
cdr3_length: 14; v_call: TRBV29-1; cdr3_aa: CSVHLAGVSDTQYF
cdr3_length: 13; v_call: TRBV4-2; cdr3_aa: CASSPRLTGELFF
cdr3_length: 15; v_call: TRBV13; cdr3_aa: CASSLAGQANTEAFF
cdr3_length: 17; v_call: TRBV20-1; cdr3_aa: CSASSSGGRGDTDTQYF
cdr3_length: 14; v_call: TRBV7-2; cdr3_aa: CASSTDRADYGYTF
cdr3_length: 14; v_call: TRBV2; cdr3_aa: CASSRDRKGSPLHF
cdr3_length: 16; v_call: TRBV19; cdr3_aa: CASSTEQDLSGNTIYF
cdr3_length: 16; v_call: TRBV15; cdr3_aa: CATSRDRGQGGEKLFF
cdr3_length: 12; v_call: TRBV6-6; cdr3_aa: CASNTGNNEQFF
cdr3_length: 16; v_call: TRBV27; cdr3_aa: CASSPTGGLPFYGYTF
cdr3_length: 16; v_call: TRBV27; cdr3_aa: CASSLRPTGLRDTQYF
cdr3_length: 13; v_call: TRBV29-1; cdr3_aa: CSVGGQGSETQYF
cdr3_length: 15; v_call: TRBV7-9; cdr3_aa: CASSSATAGVETQYF
cdr3_length: 15; v_call: TRBV23-1; cdr3_aa: CASSHGGGRVAEQYF
cdr3_length: 16; v_call: TRBV7-8; cdr3_aa: CASSLVVDAGFGTQYF
cdr3_length: 16; v_call: TRBV7-3; cdr3_aa: CASSALVGAGMDTQYF
cdr3_length: 14; v_call: TRBV2; cdr3_aa: CASSAGGRNQPQHF
cdr3_length: 14; v_call: TRBV3-1/TRBV3-2; cdr3_aa: CASSQGGSDQPQHF
cdr3_length: 15; v_call: TRBV27; cdr3_aa: CASKASWTLQETQYF
cdr3_length: 14; v_call: TRBV20-1; cdr3_aa: CSASMEFENTEAFF
cdr3_length: 14; v_call: TRBV7-9; cdr3_aa: CASSLLQAGQPQHF
cdr3_length: 15; v_call: TRBV4-1; cdr3_aa: CASSQASASTDTQYF
cdr3_length: 12; v_call: TRBV5-3; cdr3_aa: CATGRGHYGYTF
cdr3_length: 15; v_call: TRBV19; cdr3_aa: CASSTAGGSGTEAFF
cdr3_length: 15; v_call: TRBV7-2; cdr3_aa: CASSFVGSSNQPQHF
cdr3_length: 18; v_call: TRBV2; cdr3_aa: CASSEAPGTGSYNSPLHF
cdr3_length: 14; v_call: TRBV7-9; cdr3_aa: CASSAGTGAWEQFF
cdr3_length: 14; v_call: TRBV29-1; cdr3_aa: CSVTKTGMDTEAFF
cdr3_length: 15; v_call: TRBV29-1; cdr3_aa: CSVEDHRGATGELFF
cdr3_length: 15; v_call: TRBV11-3; cdr3_aa: CASSPGGEPTGELFF
cdr3_length: 16; v_call: TRBV9; cdr3_aa: CASSDSGGLYNSPLHF
cdr3_length: 14; v_call: TRBV5-1; cdr3_aa: CASSSGGLTDTQYF
cdr3_length: 15; v_call: TRBV30; cdr3_aa: CAWAGDLSGANVLTF
cdr3_length: 15; v_call: TRBV5-1; cdr3_aa: CASSLVSPAGAEQYF
cdr3_length: 12; v_call: TRBV19; cdr3_aa: CASRYSNQPQHF
cdr3_length: 15; v_call: TRBV5-4; cdr3_aa: CASSTPQANTGELFF
cdr3_length: 13; v_call: TRBV27; cdr3_aa: CASRRTGVDGYTF
cdr3_length: 14; v_call: TRBV19; cdr3_aa: CASSTIGTGYEQYF